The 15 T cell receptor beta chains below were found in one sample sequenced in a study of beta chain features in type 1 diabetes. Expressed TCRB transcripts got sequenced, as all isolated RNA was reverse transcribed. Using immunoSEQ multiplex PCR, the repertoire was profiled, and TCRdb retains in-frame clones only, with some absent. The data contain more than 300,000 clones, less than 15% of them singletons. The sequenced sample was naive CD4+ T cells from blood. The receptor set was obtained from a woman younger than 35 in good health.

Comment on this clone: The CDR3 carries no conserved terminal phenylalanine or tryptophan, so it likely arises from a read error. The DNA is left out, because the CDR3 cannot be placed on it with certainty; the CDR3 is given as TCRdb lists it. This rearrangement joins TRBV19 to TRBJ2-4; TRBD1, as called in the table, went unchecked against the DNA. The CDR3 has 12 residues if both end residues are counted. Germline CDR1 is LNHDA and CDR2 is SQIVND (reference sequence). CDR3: CASRGGQGAKFL.

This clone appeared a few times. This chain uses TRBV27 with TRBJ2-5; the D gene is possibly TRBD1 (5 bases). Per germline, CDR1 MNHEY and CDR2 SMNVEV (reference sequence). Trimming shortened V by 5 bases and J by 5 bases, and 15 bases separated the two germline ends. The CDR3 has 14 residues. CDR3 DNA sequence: TGTGCCAGCAGTCTACTTCAGGGTGGCGAGACCCAGTACTTC. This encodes CASSLLQGGETQYF.

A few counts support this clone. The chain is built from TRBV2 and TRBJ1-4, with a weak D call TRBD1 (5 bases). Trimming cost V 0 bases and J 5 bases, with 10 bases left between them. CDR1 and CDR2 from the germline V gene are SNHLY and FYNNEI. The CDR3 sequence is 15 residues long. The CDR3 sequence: CASSEARQPNEKLFF. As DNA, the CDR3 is TGTGCCAGCAGTGAAGCCCGACAGCCGAATGAAAAACTGTTTTTT.

CDR3 sequence: CASSSLPGAEQYF. In DNA form, the CDR3 reads TGTGCCAGCAGCTCCCTCCCGGGAGCCGAGCAGTACTTC. The chain links TRBV7-3 to TRBJ2-7; the D gene is possibly TRBD2 (6 bases). V gave up 4 bases and J gave up 6 bases, with 13 bases separating them. The CDR3 extends over 13 amino acids. Germline loops: CDR1 SGHTA, CDR2 FQGTGA.

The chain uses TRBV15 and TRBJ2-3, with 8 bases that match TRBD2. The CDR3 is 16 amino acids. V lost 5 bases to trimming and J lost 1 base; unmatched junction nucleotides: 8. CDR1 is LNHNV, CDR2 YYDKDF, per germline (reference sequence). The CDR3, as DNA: TGTGCCACCAGCCCTAGGGAGCGGGGGCGCACAGATACGCAGTATTTT. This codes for CATSPRERGRTDTQYF. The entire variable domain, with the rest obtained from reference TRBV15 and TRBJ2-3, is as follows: DAMVIQNPRYQVTQFGKPVTLSCSQTLNHNVMYWYQQKSSQAPKLLFHYYDKDFNNEADTPDNFQSRRPNTSFCFLDIRSPGLGDTAMYLCATSPRERGRTDTQYFGPGTRLTVL.

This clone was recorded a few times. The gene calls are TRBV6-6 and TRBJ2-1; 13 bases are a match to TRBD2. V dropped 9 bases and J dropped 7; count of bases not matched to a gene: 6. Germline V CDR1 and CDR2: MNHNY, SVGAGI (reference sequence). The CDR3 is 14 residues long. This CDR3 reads CASRTSGRGNEQFF. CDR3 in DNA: TGTGCCAGTAGGACTAGCGGGAGAGGAAATGAGCAGTTCTTC.

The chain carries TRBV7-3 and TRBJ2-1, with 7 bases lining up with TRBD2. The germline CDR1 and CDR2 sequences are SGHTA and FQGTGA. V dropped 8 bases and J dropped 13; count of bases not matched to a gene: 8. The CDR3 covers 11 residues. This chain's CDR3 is CASRLGGTQFF. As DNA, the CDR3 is TGTGCCAGCCGCCTGGGGGGGACCCAGTTCTTC. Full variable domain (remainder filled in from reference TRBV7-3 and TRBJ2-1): GAGVSQTPSNKVTEKGKYVELRCDPISGHTALYWYRQSLGQGPEFLIYFQGTGAADDSGLPNDRFFAVRPEGSVSTLKIQRTERGDSAVYLCASRLGGTQFFGPGTRLTVL.

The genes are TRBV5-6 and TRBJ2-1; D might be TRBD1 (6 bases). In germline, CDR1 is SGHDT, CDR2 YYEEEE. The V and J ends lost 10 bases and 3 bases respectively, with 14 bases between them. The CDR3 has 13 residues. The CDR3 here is CASAGAVYNEQFF. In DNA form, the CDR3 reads TGTGCCTCGGCAGGGGCAGTCTACAATGAGCAGTTCTTC. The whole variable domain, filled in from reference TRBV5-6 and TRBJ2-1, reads DAGVTQSPTHLIKTRGQQVTLRCSPKSGHDTVSWYQQALGQGPQFIFQYYEEEERQRGNFPDRFSGHQFPNYSSELNVNALLLGDSALYLCASAGAVYNEQFFGPGTRLTVL.

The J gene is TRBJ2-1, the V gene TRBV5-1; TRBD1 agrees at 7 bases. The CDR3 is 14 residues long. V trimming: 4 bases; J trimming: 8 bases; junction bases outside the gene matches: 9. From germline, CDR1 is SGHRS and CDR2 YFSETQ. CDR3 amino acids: CASSIRQGRHEQFF. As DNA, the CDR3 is TGCGCCAGCAGCATCCGACAGGGTCGGCATGAGCAGTTCTTC.

CDR3 nucleotides: TGTGCCAGCAGTTTGAGGGGGACAGGTCACCTATACAATGAGCAGTTCTTC. This encodes CASSLRGTGHLYNEQFF. V is TRBV27 and J is TRBJ2-1, with 8 bases that match TRBD1. Germline values: CDR1 MNHEY, CDR2 SMNVEV (reference sequence). The CDR3 has 17 amino acids. With 3 bases clipped from V and 4 bases from J, the junction kept 11 bases outside the gene matches.

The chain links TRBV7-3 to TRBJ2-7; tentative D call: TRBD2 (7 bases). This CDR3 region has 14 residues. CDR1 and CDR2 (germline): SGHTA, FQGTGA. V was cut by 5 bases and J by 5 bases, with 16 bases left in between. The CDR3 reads CASSPGGAGDEQYF. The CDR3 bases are TGTGCCAGCAGCCCGGGGGGCGCGGGGGACGAGCAGTACTTC.

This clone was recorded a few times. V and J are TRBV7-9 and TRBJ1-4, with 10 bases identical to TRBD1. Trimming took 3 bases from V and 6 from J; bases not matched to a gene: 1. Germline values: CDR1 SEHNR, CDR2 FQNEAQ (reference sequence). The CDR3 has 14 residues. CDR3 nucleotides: TGTGCCAGCAGCTTGGGGACAGGGGATGAAAAACTGTTTTTT. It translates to CASSLGTGDEKLFF.

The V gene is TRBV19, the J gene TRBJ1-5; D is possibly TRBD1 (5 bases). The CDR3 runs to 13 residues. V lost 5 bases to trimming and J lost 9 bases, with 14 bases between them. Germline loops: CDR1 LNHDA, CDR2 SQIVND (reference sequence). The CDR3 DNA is TGTGCCAGTAGTCTCAGGGATTGGAGGCCCCAGCATTTT. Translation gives CASSLRDWRPQHF.

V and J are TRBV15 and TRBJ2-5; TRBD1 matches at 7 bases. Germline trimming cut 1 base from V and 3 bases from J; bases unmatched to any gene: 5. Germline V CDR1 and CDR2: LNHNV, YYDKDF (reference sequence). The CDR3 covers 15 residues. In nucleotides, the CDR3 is TGTGCCACCAGCAGAGGACAGACAGGGAAAGAGACCCAGTACTTC. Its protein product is CATSRGQTGKETQYF.

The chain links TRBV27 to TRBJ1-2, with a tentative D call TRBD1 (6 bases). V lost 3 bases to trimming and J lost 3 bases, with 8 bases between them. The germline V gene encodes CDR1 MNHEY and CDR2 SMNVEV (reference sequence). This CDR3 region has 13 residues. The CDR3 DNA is TGTGCCAGCAGTTTTAAGGGGGACTATGGCTACACCTTC. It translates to CASSFKGDYGYTF.